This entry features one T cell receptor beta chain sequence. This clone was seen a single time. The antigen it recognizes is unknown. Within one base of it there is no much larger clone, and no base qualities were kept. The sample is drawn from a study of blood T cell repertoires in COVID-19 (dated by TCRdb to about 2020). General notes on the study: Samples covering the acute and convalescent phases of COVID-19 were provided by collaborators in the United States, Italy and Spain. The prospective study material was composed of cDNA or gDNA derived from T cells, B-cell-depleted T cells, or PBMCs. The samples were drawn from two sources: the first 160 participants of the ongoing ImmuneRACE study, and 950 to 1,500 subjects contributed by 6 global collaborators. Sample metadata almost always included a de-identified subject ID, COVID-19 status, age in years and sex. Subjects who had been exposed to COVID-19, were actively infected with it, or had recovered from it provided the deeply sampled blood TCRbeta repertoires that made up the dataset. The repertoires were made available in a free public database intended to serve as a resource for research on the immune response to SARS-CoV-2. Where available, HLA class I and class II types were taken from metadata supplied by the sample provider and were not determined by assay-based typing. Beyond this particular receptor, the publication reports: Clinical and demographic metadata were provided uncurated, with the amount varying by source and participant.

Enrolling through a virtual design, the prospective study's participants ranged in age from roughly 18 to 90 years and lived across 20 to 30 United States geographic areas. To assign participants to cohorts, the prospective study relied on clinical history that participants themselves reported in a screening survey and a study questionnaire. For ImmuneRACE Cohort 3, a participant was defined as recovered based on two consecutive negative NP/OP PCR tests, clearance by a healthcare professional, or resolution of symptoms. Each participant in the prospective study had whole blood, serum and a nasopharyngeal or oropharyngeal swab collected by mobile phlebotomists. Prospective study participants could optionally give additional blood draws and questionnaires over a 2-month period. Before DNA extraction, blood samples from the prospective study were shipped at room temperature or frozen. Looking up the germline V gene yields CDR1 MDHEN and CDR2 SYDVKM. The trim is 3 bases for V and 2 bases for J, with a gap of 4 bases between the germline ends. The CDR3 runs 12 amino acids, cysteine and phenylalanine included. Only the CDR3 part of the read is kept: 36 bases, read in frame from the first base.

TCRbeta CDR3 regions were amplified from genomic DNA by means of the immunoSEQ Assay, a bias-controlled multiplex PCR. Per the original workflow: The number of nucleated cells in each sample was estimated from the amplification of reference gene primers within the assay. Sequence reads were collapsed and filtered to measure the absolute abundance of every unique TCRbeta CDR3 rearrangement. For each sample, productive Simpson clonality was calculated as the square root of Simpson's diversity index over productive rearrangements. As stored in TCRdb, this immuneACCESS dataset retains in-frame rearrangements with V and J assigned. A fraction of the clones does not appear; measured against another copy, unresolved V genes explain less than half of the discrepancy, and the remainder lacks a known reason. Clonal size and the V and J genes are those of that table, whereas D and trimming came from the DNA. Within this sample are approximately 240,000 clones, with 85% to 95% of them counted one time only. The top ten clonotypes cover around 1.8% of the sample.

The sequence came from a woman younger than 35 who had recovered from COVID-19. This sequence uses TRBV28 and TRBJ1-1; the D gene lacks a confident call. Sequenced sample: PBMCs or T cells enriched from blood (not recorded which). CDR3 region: CASSFTNTEAFF. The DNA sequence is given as TGTGCCAGCAGTTTTACAAACACTGAAGCTTTCTTT. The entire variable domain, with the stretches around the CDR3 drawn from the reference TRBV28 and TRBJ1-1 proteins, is DVKVTQSSRYLVKRTGEKVFLECVQDMDHENMFWYRQDPGLGLRLIYFSYDVKMKEKGDIPEGYSVSREKKERFSLILESASTNQTSMYLCASSFTNTEAFFGQGTRLTVV.